Presented here are 2 T cell receptor beta chains from one specimen sequenced in a study of T cells in Graves' hyperthyroidism and ophthalmopathy. Researchers amplified the TCR beta CDR3 regions from RNA transcripts. The HTBI primer set drove a first-round RT-PCR of the TCR CDR3. One entry per CDR3 protein results from TCRdb running MiXCR on the multiplex PCR reads. Here the sample spans 500,000 to 800,000 distinct CDR3 sequences, 40% to 55% being singletons. Sequencing was performed on peripheral blood or thyroid tissue (not recorded which). The receptors shown here come from an adult man with Graves' disease, either hyperthyroidism or ophthalmopathy (not recorded which).

The chain is built from TRBV9 and TRBJ2-3; the match to TRBD2 covers 7 bases. Trimming at V came to 5 bases and at J to 4 bases, leaving 7 bases not matched to a gene. The germline CDR1 and CDR2 sequences are SGDLS and YYNGEE. This CDR3 spans 14 amino acids. CDR3 in amino acids: CASRGGSEADTQYF. The CDR3 bases are TGTGCCAGCAGAGGCGGGAGTGAGGCAGATACGCAGTATTTT.

The chain uses TRBV7-6 and TRBJ1-2; 9 bases match TRBD1. Losses at the gene ends were 2 bases for V and 5 bases for J; bases not matched to a gene: 3. This CDR3 has 14 residues. The germline V gene encodes CDR1 SGHVS and CDR2 FNYEAQ. The chain's CDR3 is CASSLTDRGYGYTF. The CDR3 DNA reads TGTGCCAGCAGCTTAACGGACAGGGGATATGGCTACACCTTC.